These 4 T cell receptor beta chains were sequenced from one sample in a study of blood T cell repertoires in COVID-19. Only in-frame clones appear in the TCRdb table, and some are missing; sequencing was by immunoSEQ multiplex PCR. The sample lists roughly 250,000 clones, roughly 91% occurring once. The sample taken for sequencing was PBMCs or T cells enriched from blood (not recorded which). The receptors here all came from a middle-aged woman with acute COVID-19.

The rearrangement uses TRBV9 and TRBJ2-5, with unresolved D. V lost 0 bases and J lost 7, with 13 bases in between. Germline V gives CDR1 SGDLS, CDR2 YYNGEE. CDR3 length: 14 residues. The CDR3 loop reads CASSVGESPRTQYF. CDR3 DNA sequence: TGTGCCAGCAGCGTAGGAGAAAGTCCAAGGACCCAGTACTTC.

This clone appeared a few times. The junction and the germline gene differ at one end; a read error may be behind it. V is TRBV2 and J is TRBJ2-2; 7 bases are shared with TRBD1. The length of the CDR3 is 15 residues. Germline V gene lookup returns CDR1 SNHLY and CDR2 FYNNEI. The CDR3 protein is CASSIEGAKTGELFF. CDR3 in DNA: TGTGCCAGCAGCATTGAGGGGGCGAAAACCGGGGAGCTGTTTTTT.

The chain recombines TRBV3-1 (or the pseudogene TRBV3-2) with TRBJ1-6, with TRBD1 matching over 7 bases. The CDR3 is 13 amino acids. Germline trimming cut 5 bases from V and 7 bases from J; bases unmatched to any gene: 2. CDR1 LGHDT and CDR2 YNNKEL come from the germline V gene (reference sequence). The CDR3 coding sequence is TGTGCCAGCAGCGCACAGGGGAATTCACCCCTCCACTTT. Its translation is CASSAQGNSPLHF.

This rearrangement joins TRBV9 to TRBJ1-2; 9 bases fit TRBD1. Germline CDR1 and CDR2: SGDLS and YYNGEE. V shed 4 bases and J 3 bases; nucleotides not matched to a gene: 7. The CDR3 length is 15 residues. The CDR3 region is CASSPRTGAYYGYTF. CDR3 DNA sequence: TGTGCCAGCAGCCCAAGGACAGGGGCCTACTATGGCTACACCTTC.